The clone carrying this TCR beta chain was detected only a few times. Its antigen is not known. This specimen belongs to a study of T cell repertoires in cytomegalovirus infection. Study summary: In the study, CMV epitopes included recently identified HLA-C-restricted and well-studied HLA-B-restricted ones. Study outcomes and limitations: The ex vivo response was dominated by HLA-C-restricted CMV-specific TCR beta clonotypes.

This CDR3 has 15 residues. Germline loops: CDR1 MNHEY, CDR2 SMNVEV (reference sequence). V lost 0 bases and J 2 bases, leaving 7 bases between the germline ends. TCRdb analysed the reads with MiXCR anew, one entry per CDR3 protein. Here the sample spans 300,000 to 400,000 distinct CDR3 sequences, more than 20% being singletons. The chain recombines TRBV27 with TRBJ2-2; unclear D gene. The sequence was obtained from a human donor in good health (CMV status not recorded). Some clones in this sample may be carry-over from other donors' samples. Specimen: cultured PBMCs, collected from culture after CMV antigen stimulation. Here the CDR3 DNA reads TGTGCCAGCAGTTTATCGTGGCTCAACACCGGGGAGCTGTTTTTT. As protein: CASSLSWLNTGELFF.